This T cell receptor (beta chain) was found in a study of identifying expanded T cells in peripheral blood. No infections or other immune events were documented during collection. As to this clone: Its antigen is still unknown.

Profiling relied on immunoSEQ multiplex PCR, and the TCRdb table lists in-frame clones only, not all of them. The table has some 120,000 clones, approximately 88% seen once. Broader study findings: Across healthy donors, higher total template counts meant significantly greater approximately two-week count variance.

The germline gives CDR1 WSHSY, CDR2 SAAADI. The CDR3 is 14 residues long. Trimming took off 6 bases at V and 7 bases at J, with 18 bases between the two ends. The material sequenced was blood. V gene TRBV10-2 combines with J gene TRBJ1-1; D perhaps matches TRBD1 (6 bases). The TCR was taken from a person aged 18 to 70 in good health. The CDR3 loop is CASSEQGRTDEAFF. The CDR3 coding sequence is TGCGCCAGCAGCGAACAGGGCCGCACTGATGAAGCTTTCTTT.